The entry that follows covers one TCR beta chain sequence. The CDR3 length is 13 residues. V lost 6 bases and J lost 3, with 12 bases in between. CDR1 is MNHEY and CDR2 is SMNVEV in the germline V gene (reference sequence). The sample is drawn from a study of blood T cells in healthy people across ages. Through a sample-barcoded 5' primer and a J-beta primer mix, a second PCR was run for roughly 7 to 12 cycles. TCRdb reprocessed the 5' RACE reads with MiXCR, giving one entry per CDR3 protein. The sample lists over 1.5 million distinct CDR3 sequences, around half seen once, with around 2.1% in the top ten.

Sequenced sample: blood. The clonotype comes from a woman in her thirties or forties in good health. The rearrangement joins TRBV27 to TRBJ2-7, with TRBD2 as a possible D gene (5 bases). CDR3 in DNA: TGTGCCAGCAGACCGGGAAGCAACTACGAGCAGTACTTC. The encoded protein is CASRPGSNYEQYF.